Each of the 14 T cell receptor beta chains below was sequenced from the same sample in a study of post-analysis software for immune sequencing data. Whole-study findings and limits: Patients had higher frequencies than controls of roughly 5 TRBV segments, including TRBV5-6, TRBV5-1 and TRBV20-1.

These receptors' targets are unknown. cDNA libraries of TCR beta carried unique molecular identifiers. TCRdb processed the PCR reads anew with MiXCR; each CDR3 protein has one entry. The data contain a few hundred thousand distinct CDR3 sequences, about a third of them singletons. Sequenced: blood. The receptor set was obtained from a girl between 2 and 17 years old with multiple sclerosis.

This clonotype was recorded a few times. The chain combines TRBV6-6 with TRBJ2-1, with D unclear. The ends were cut back, 6 bases at V and 15 bases at J, with 21 bases in the middle. The CDR3 runs to 13 residues. Germline CDR1 reads MNHNY; CDR2 reads SVGAGI (reference sequence). The CDR3 loop reads CASSPTQHRLPFF. The CDR3, as DNA: TGTGCCAGCAGCCCCACCCAACACAGATTACCGTTCTTC.

J is TRBJ2-5 and V is TRBV7-3; D is unresolved. Looked up from germline, CDR1 is SGHTA and CDR2 is FQGTGA. Between the trimmed V and J ends, which lost 4 bases and 6 bases, there was a span of 12 bases. The CDR3 is 13 residues long. CDR3 region: CASSYKGGQTQYF. The CDR3 bases are TGTGCCAGCAGCTACAAGGGTGGTCAGACCCAGTACTTC.

The gene calls are TRBV11-2 and TRBJ2-7; D is uncertain. The germline V and J ends were trimmed by 1 base and 3 bases, with 10 bases remaining between them. Germline CDR1 SGHAT, CDR2 FQNNGV. The CDR3 totals 14 residues. The CDR3 region has the DNA TGTGCCAGCAGCTTAGTGTCTAATCTCTACGAGCAGTACTTC. Translation gives CASSLVSNLYEQYF.

A single count supports this clonotype. The chain joins TRBV6-6 to TRBJ1-4, with 7 bases aligning to TRBD1. The CDR3 length is 12 residues. V shed 10 bases, J shed 7 bases, and the junction held 6 bases outside the gene matches. The germline V gene has CDR1 MNHNY and CDR2 SVGAGI (reference sequence). The CDR3 DNA follows: TGTGCCACCAGGGGGGGATCTGAAAAACTGTTTTTT. This encodes CATRGGSEKLFF.

This sequence joins TRBV6-6 and TRBJ2-5, with D possibly being TRBD1 (5 bases). Germline values: CDR1 MNHNY, CDR2 SVGAGI (reference sequence). V lost 4 bases, J lost 0 bases, and 12 bases lay in between. CDR3 length equals 15 residues. CDR3 protein: CASSFGAAYQETQYF. CDR3 DNA: TGTGCCAGCAGTTTTGGGGCAGCGTACCAAGAGACCCAGTACTTC.

The chain joins TRBV7-6 to TRBJ1-1, with a weak D call TRBD1 (5 bases). Germline CDR1 is SGHVS and CDR2 is FNYEAQ. The germline V and J ends were trimmed by 2 bases and 6 bases, with 16 bases remaining between them. The CDR3 totals 15 residues. The DNA of the CDR3 is TGTGCCAGCAGCTTAACGTTCGGGGCTGGCGCTGAAGCTTTCTTT. Its protein is CASSLTFGAGAEAFF.

In this sample, this clonotype turned up once. V is TRBV28 and J is TRBJ2-7; D is perhaps TRBD1 (6 bases). CDR1 is MDHEN, CDR2 SYDVKM, per germline. V was clipped by 4 bases and J by 1 base, with 11 bases between them. This CDR3 is 14 amino acids long. The chain's CDR3 is CASSSGHISYEQYF. In DNA form, the CDR3 reads TGTGCCAGCAGTTCGGGACACATTTCCTACGAGCAGTACTTC.

This clonotype has just a few counts. The chain is built from TRBV3-1 and TRBJ2-7; D could derive from TRBD1 or TRBD2 (5 bases each). CDR1 is LGHDT, CDR2 YNNKEL, per germline (reference sequence). The CDR3 totals 14 residues. V lost 5 bases, J lost 1 base, and 12 bases lay in between. The DNA of the CDR3 is TGTGCCAGCAGCTCGGGACCGTTGTCCTACGAGCAGTACTTC. It yields the protein CASSSGPLSYEQYF.

This rearrangement joins TRBV7-9 to TRBJ1-4, with D maybe TRBD1 (5 bases). Trimming shortened V by 2 bases and J by 4 bases, and 8 bases separated the two germline ends. Looked up from germline, CDR1 is SEHNR and CDR2 is FQNEAQ (reference sequence). This CDR3 comprises 14 residues. The chain's CDR3 is CASSLRGFNEKLFF. In DNA, the CDR3 is TGTGCCAGCAGCTTACGGGGCTTTAATGAAAAACTGTTTTTT.

This clonotype has a handful of counts. The genes are TRBV7-6 and TRBJ1-1; the D gene is possibly TRBD1 (6 bases). Germline V gene data show CDR1 as SGHVS and CDR2 as FNYEAQ. The V gene lost 5 bases and the J gene lost 5 bases, with 12 bases spanning the gap. The CDR3 has 13 residues. The CDR3 coding sequence is TGTGCCAGCAGCAGAGGGGGAACGACTGAAGCTTTCTTT. Protein: CASSRGGTTEAFF.

Only a few counts were recorded for this clonotype. The chain uses TRBV29-1 and TRBJ2-6, with 7 positions matching TRBD2. The CDR3 extends over 15 amino acids. Looked up from germline, CDR1 is SQVTM and CDR2 is ANQGSEA. J was trimmed by 2 bases and V by 8 bases; bases with no gene match: 9. CDR3 amino acids: CSTRWEGAGANVLTF. The CDR3 DNA follows: TGCAGCACCCGATGGGAGGGAGCTGGGGCCAACGTCCTGACTTTC.

The gene calls are TRBV5-1 and TRBJ2-4; 15 bases agree with TRBD2. The CDR3 extends over 21 amino acids. The V and J ends lost 3 bases and 0 bases, in that order; junction bases with no gene match: 13. CDR1 is SGHRS and CDR2 is YFSETQ in the germline V gene. The DNA for the CDR3 is TGCGCCAGCAGCTACGGACTAGCGGGGGGGCCGGGTATTCCAGCCAAAAACATTCAGTACTTC. Amino acids: CASSYGLAGGPGIPAKNIQYF. The whole variable domain, remainder taken from reference TRBV5-1 and TRBJ2-4, is KAGVTQTPRYLIKTRGQQVTLSCSPISGHRSVSWYQQTPGQGLQFLFEYFSETQRNKGNFPGRFSGRQFSNSRSEMNVSTLELGDSALYLCASSYGLAGGPGIPAKNIQYFGAGTRLSVL.

This clonotype was recorded at least ten times. This sequence joins TRBV12-3 or TRBV12-4 and TRBJ1-2; no reliable D call. CDR3 length: 11 residues. The V and J ends lost 3 bases and 4 bases respectively, with 3 bases between them. The CDR3 region has the DNA TGTGCCAGCAGTTTTGGCTATGGCTACACCTTC. This codes for CASSFGYGYTF.

As concerns this clonotype: This may stem from a read error, because a much larger clone lies one nucleotide away. The V call is TRBV5-8, the J call TRBJ2-5; 8 bases are shared with TRBD1. Judging by the DNA end, TRBJ2-7 fits better; the J call may be wrong. The germline V gene has CDR1 SGHTS and CDR2 YDEGEE. The CDR3 spans 13 residues. The CDR3 nucleotides read TGTGCCAGCAACTTGGACAGGGTAGGCGAGCAGTACTTC. Its protein is CASNLDRVGEQYF.